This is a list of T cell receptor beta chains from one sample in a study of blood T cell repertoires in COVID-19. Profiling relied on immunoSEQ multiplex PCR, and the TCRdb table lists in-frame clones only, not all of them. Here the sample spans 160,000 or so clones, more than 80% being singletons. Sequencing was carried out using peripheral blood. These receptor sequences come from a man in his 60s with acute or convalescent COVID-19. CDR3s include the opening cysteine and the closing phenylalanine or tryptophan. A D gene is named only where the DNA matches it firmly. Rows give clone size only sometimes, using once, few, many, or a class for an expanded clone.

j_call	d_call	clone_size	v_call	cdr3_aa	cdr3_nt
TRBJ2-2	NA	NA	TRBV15	CATSRDRGTGELFF	TGTGCCACCAGCAGAGACAGGGGAACCGGGGAGCTGTTTTTT
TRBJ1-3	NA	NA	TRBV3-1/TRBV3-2	CASSPQNSGNTIYF	TGTGCCAGCAGCCCACAGAACTCTGGAAACACCATATATTTT
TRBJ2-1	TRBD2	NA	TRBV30	CAWSGTSGGAVREQFF	TGTGCCTGGAGTGGCACTAGCGGGGGGGCCGTTCGAGAGCAGTTCTTC
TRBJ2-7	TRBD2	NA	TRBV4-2	CASSQDTAGGLAGVEQYF	TGTGCCAGCAGCCAAGATACTGCGGGGGGACTAGCGGGGGTGGAGCAGTACTTC
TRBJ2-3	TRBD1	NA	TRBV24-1	CATSDTRTGGRDTQYF	TGTGCCACCAGTGATACCCGGACAGGGGGGAGGGATACGCAGTATTTT
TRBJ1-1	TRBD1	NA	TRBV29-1	CSGGQGNTEAFF	TGCAGCGGAGGACAGGGGAACACTGAAGCTTTCTTT
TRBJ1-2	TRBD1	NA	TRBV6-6	CASIRQGAGYTF	TGTGCCAGCATTAGACAGGGGGCTGGCTACACCTTC
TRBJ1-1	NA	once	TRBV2	CASSEEWVDRAFF	TGTGCCAGCAGTGAAGAATGGGTGGACAGAGCTTTCTTT
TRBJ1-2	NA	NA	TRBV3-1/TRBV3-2	CASSRGVQNSRGLHYGYTF	TGTGCCAGCAGCCGCGGTGTTCAAAATTCCCGTGGACTCCACTATGGCTACACCTTC
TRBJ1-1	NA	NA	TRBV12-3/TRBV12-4	CASSRTDEAFF	TGTGCCAGCAGCCGAACAGATGAAGCTTTCTTT
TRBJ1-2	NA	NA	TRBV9	CASSTTGSYGYTF	TGTGCCAGCAGCACAACAGGGAGCTATGGCTACACCTTC
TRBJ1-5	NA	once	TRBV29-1	CSVGEGGNQPQHF	TGCAGCGTTGGGGAAGGGGGAAATCAGCCCCAGCATTTT
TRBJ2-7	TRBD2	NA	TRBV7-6	CASSLGTGTTHEQYF	TGTGCCAGCAGCTTAGGGACCGGGACTACCCACGAGCAGTACTTC
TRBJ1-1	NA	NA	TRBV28	CASSLPQNTEAFF	TGTGCCAGCAGTTTACCCCAGAACACTGAAGCTTTCTTT
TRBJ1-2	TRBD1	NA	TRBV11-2	CASSAPGQNYGYTF	TGTGCCAGCAGTGCGCCGGGACAGAACTATGGCTACACCTTC
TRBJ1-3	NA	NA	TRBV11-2	CASSLQGPGNTIYF	TGTGCCAGCAGCCTACAGGGCCCTGGAAACACCATATATTTT
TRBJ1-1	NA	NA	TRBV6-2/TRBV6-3	CASSQGSHTEAFF	TGTGCCAGCAGTCAGGGGTCCCACACTGAAGCTTTCTTT
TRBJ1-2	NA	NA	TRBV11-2	CASSHSGRGYTF	TGTGCCAGCAGCCATTCGGGTCGTGGCTACACCTTC
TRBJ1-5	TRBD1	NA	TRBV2	CASRDPTGAQPQHF	TGTGCCAGCAGAGATCCGACAGGGGCTCAGCCCCAGCATTTT
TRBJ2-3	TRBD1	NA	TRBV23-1	CASSGDDRECRSDTQYF	TGCGCCAGCTCCGGAGACGACAGGGAATGTCGGTCAGATACGCAGTATTTT